This TCR beta chain emerged from a study of blood T cell repertoires in COVID-19. Across the study: Samples came from the United States, Italy and Spain, spanning acute and convalescent COVID-19. PBMCs, B-cell-depleted T cells, or T cells were the source of the cDNA or gDNA that made up the material.

Germline loops: CDR1 SGHRS, CDR2 YFSETQ. The V end was cut by 3 bases, the J end by 4 bases, with 11 bases between. The CDR3 is 15 amino acids. Original handling: Scientists estimated how many nucleated cells there were by amplifying reference gene primers. Produced via immunoSEQ multiplex PCR; TCRdb's table is partial and in-frame only. The D gene and trimming were derived from the DNA, and the V and J assignments and clone size from that table. The table includes 150,000 to 200,000 clones, 80% detected once. The sample consisted of peripheral blood. The sequence came from a man in his fifties or sixties with acute or convalescent COVID-19. The chain uses TRBV5-1 and TRBJ2-6, with D possibly TRBD1 on 6 matching bases. The CDR3: CASSSGVNGANVLTF. In nucleotides, the CDR3 is TGCGCCAGCAGCTCAGGGGTGAACGGGGCCAACGTCCTGACTTTC.